These T cell receptor beta chains were read from a single sample in a study of T cells in Graves' hyperthyroidism and ophthalmopathy. TCRdb used MiXCR to reprocess the multiplex PCR reads, holding one entry per CDR3 protein. This repertoire shows hundreds of thousands of distinct CDR3 sequences, around 38% found once; its top ten account for approximately 10%. The sample taken for sequencing was blood. These receptor sequences come from a man younger than 35 with Graves' hyperthyroidism. The CDR3 runs from the conserved cysteine through the conserved F or W. D genes are given only for firm matches. Size tells how often a clone was seen (once, few, many) or the class of an expanded clone, and some rows leave it out.

TGTGCCAGCAGTGGTGTGACTGAAGCTTTCTTT | CASSGVTEAFF | TRBV2 | many | - | TRBJ1-1
TGTGCCAGCAGTTTTAGGGAAAAACTGTTTTTT | CASSFREKLFF | TRBV12-3/TRBV12-4 | many | - | TRBJ1-4
TGTGCCAGCAGCCCGGGCGCTAGGAGCGAGCAGTACTTC | CASSPGARSEQYF | TRBV7-3 | - | - | TRBJ2-7
TGCAGCGTCGAAGCCCCATTTGCCGGCACTGAAGCTTTCTTT | CSVEAPFAGTEAFF | TRBV29-1 | few | - | TRBJ1-1
TGTGCCAGCAGCCAAGGGGGACAGGCGGGCGAGCAGTACTTC | CASSQGGQAGEQYF | TRBV7-9 | - | TRBD1 | TRBJ2-7
TGTGCCACCAGCAGGGGGACTAGGGGGTCCGTTAGAAACGAGCAGTACTTC | CATSRGTRGSVRNEQYF | TRBV15 | - | TRBD2 | TRBJ2-7
TGTGCCAGCAGTTTCGGAGGACTAGCGGAAGAGACCCAGTACTTC | CASSFGGLAEETQYF | TRBV6-5 | - | TRBD2 | TRBJ2-5
TGCGCCAGCAGTGGGGTTGCCACAGATACGCAGTATTTT | CASSGVATDTQYF | TRBV10-1 | - | - | TRBJ2-3
TGTGCCAGCAGACTGAGGGAGGAAGAGACCCAGTACTTC | CASRLREEETQYF | TRBV2 | - | - | TRBJ2-5
TGTGCCAGCAGCCCAGGGGGCAGGGGTGGAAACACCATATATTTT | CASSPGGRGGNTIYF | TRBV9 | few | TRBD1 | TRBJ1-3
TGTGCCTGGAGCGGGAGAGAGACCCAGTACTTC | CAWSGRETQYF | TRBV30 | - | - | TRBJ2-5
TGTGCCAGCAGCTTAAGGGAAAATGAAAAACTGTTTTTT | CASSLRENEKLFF | TRBV7-2 | many | - | TRBJ1-4
TGTGCCAGCAGTTCCCCCGGACAGGGGATTGGCTACACCTTC | CASSSPGQGIGYTF | TRBV7-3 | - | TRBD1 | TRBJ1-2
TGCAGCGTTGAGCCTATTCCGGGCCCACTTGGATGGGATGGCTACACCTTC | CSVEPIPGPLGWDGYTF | TRBV29-1 | many | - | TRBJ1-2
TGTGCCAGCAGCCAAGGGACCTTGCAGGAGACCCAGTACTTC | CASSQGTLQETQYF | TRBV7-2 | - | - | TRBJ2-5
TGTGCCAGCAGTGAAGCCCGCCAGGGGGGGGGCTACACCTTC | CASSEARQGGGYTF | TRBV2 | - | TRBD1 | TRBJ1-2
TGTGCCAGCAGTGAATCCGGGGGTCCAACGTCCACCATATATTTT | CASSESGGPTSTIYF | TRBV2 | many | - | TRBJ1-3
TGTGCCTGGAGTACGACGGCGAACACTGAAGCTTTCTTT | CAWSTTANTEAFF | TRBV30 | - | - | TRBJ1-1
TGTGCCAGCAGCTTATTTGTCAGCGCTCCGTACGAGCAGTACTTC | CASSLFVSAPYEQYF | TRBV7-8 | - | - | TRBJ2-7
TGTGCCAGCAGTCCGGGACAGGGCTCGGGAAGCAATCAGCCCCAGCATTTT | CASSPGQGSGSNQPQHF | TRBV12-3/TRBV12-4 | - | TRBD1 | TRBJ1-5
TGCAGCGTGCGATCGGGGGGGGCCAACGAGCAGTACTTC | CSVRSGGANEQYF | TRBV29-1 | - | TRBD2 | TRBJ2-7
TGTGCCACCAGCGGACGACAGGGGGCCAACGTCCTGACTTTC | CATSGRQGANVLTF | TRBV15 | - | - | TRBJ2-6
TGTGCCAGCAGCCAATCGGTCACGGATGGCTACACCTTC | CASSQSVTDGYTF | TRBV16 | many | - | TRBJ1-2
TGTGCCAGCAGCAAACAAGACAGGGGAAATCAGCCCCAGCATTTT | CASSKQDRGNQPQHF | TRBV5-6 | few | TRBD1 | TRBJ1-5
TGTGCCAACTCGACAGGGGGAACTTTC | CANSTGGTF | TRBV2 | - | TRBD1 | TRBJ2-6
TGTGCCAGCAGTTTAGAGGGGGCGTGGACTGAAGCTTTCTTT | CASSLEGAWTEAFF | TRBV12-3/TRBV12-4 | - | TRBD1 | TRBJ1-1
TGCAGCGTTACAGGGTCGGGACCTGAAGCTTTCTTT | CSVTGSGPEAFF | TRBV29-1 | - | - | TRBJ1-1